Shown below are 18 T cell receptor beta chains from a single sample sequenced in a study of CD8 T cells in ankylosing spondylitis. Each CDR3 protein is one row after TCRdb ran MiXCR on the 5' RACE reads. The data contain roughly 100,000 distinct CDR3 sequences, approximately 25% of them singletons. Sequencing was performed on synovial fluid, either unsorted or a sorted T cell fraction (not recorded which). The receptors were sampled from a male donor with ankylosing spondylitis.

This clonotype was observed at least ten times. The chain couples TRBV14 to TRBJ2-3; 15 bases agree with TRBD2. Germline values: CDR1 SGHDN, CDR2 FVKESK. The length of the CDR3 is 18 residues. The V gene end was trimmed by 3 bases and the J gene end by 2 bases; junction bases not matched to a gene: 6. CDR3 nucleotide sequence: TGTGCCAGCAGCCACGGGACTAGCGGGAGGCTCCTCACAGATACGCAGTATTTT. Translated, it gives CASSHGTSGRLLTDTQYF.

This clonotype showed up many times. This rearrangement joins TRBV29-1 to TRBJ2-1; D unresolved. Germline V gives CDR1 SQVTM, CDR2 ANQGSEA. The CDR3 totals 13 residues. V was cut by 5 bases and J by 10 bases, with 18 bases left in between. The CDR3 region has the DNA TGCAGCGTTCGGTTAATCGGTGGACGGGAGCAGTTCTTC. It specifies CSVRLIGGREQFF.

In this sample, this clonotype turned up many times. The chain joins TRBV29-1 to TRBJ2-5, with D perhaps matching TRBD2 (6 bases). With 7 bases removed from V and 5 bases from J, the gap between germline ends came to 23 bases. The CDR3 has 15 amino acids. Germline CDR1 and CDR2: SQVTM and ANQGSEA. CDR3 bases: TGCAGCGCCGAACTACAACATCTAGCGTACGAGACCCAGTACTTC. This encodes CSAELQHLAYETQYF.

In its sample, this clonotype was seen a few times. The chain carries TRBV11-2 and TRBJ2-7, with 10 nucleotides matching TRBD2. Germline CDR1 and CDR2: SGHAT and FQNNGV. This CDR3 has 17 residues. Trimming took 5 bases from V and 1 from J; bases not matched to a gene: 11. CDR3 nucleotides: TGTGCCAGCAGCCTAGGCTGGACTAGCGGACGTTCCTACGAGCAGTACGTC. Translating gives CASSLGWTSGRSYEQYV.

This sequence joins TRBV20-1 and TRBJ2-1; a possible D gene is TRBD2 (7 bases). This CDR3 is built from 16 residues. Germline CDR1 and CDR2: DFQATT and SNEGSKA (reference sequence). V was trimmed by 0 bases and J by 8 bases, leaving 20 bases between them. The CDR3 nucleotides read TGCAGTGCTAGAGATAGGCGCGGGGGCCTTTGGGATGAGCAGTTCTTC. It translates to CSARDRRGGLWDEQFF.

This clonotype turned up a few times. The chain recombines TRBV14 with TRBJ2-7; TRBD2 matches 7 bases. Trimming at V came to 3 bases and at J to 8 bases, leaving 10 bases not matched to a gene. The CDR3 spans 14 residues. Germline loops: CDR1 SGHDN, CDR2 FVKESK. The CDR3 here is CASSHRDYSEKQYF. CDR3 in DNA: TGTGCCAGCAGCCACCGGGACTACTCTGAGAAGCAGTACTTC.

The chain couples TRBV28 to TRBJ2-7; D might be TRBD1 or TRBD2, each matching 5 bases. The CDR3 is 11 amino acids. Trimming removed 2 bases from V and 8 bases from J, with 7 bases in between. Germline V gives CDR1 MDHEN, CDR2 SYDVKM. This CDR3 reads CASSLRGQQYF. Written as DNA, the CDR3 is TGTGCCAGCAGTTTAAGGGGACAGCAGTACTTC. Using reference TRBV28 and TRBJ2-7 for the parts outside the CDR3, the full variable domain is DVKVTQSSRYLVKRTGEKVFLECVQDMDHENMFWYRQDPGLGLRLIYFSYDVKMKEKGDIPEGYSVSREKKERFSLILESASTNQTSMYLCASSLRGQQYFGPGTRLTVT.

Points on this clonotype: A much larger clone lies one base from this, so it may be a read error. The CDR3: CSSSHAGTSGRADTQYF. CDR3 nucleotides: TGTTCCAGCAGCCACGCCGGGACTAGCGGGAGGGCAGATACGCAGTATTTT. V and J are TRBV9 and TRBJ2-3, with 16 bases identical to TRBD2. CDR1 and CDR2 (germline): SGDLS, YYNGEE. The CDR3 extends over 17 amino acids.

Only a few counts were recorded for this clonotype. The rearrangement uses TRBV7-6 and TRBJ2-3; no firm D call. Trimming pared 4 bases from V and 11 bases from J, leaving 13 bases between. CDR3 length: 12 residues. Germline assignment: CDR1 SGHVS and CDR2 FNYEAQ. The CDR3 here is CASSSDESLQYF. The CDR3, as DNA: TGTGCCAGCAGCTCCGACGAATCCCTGCAGTATTTT.

This chain uses TRBV9 with TRBJ1-1; D is unclear. V was pared by 0 bases and J by 1 base, with 7 bases between. The CDR3 has 14 residues. CDR1 is SGDLS and CDR2 is YYNGEE in the germline V gene. CDR3 nucleotide sequence: TGTGCCAGCAGCGTAGAGGGCCGGAACACTGAAGCTTTCTTT. It is translated as CASSVEGRNTEAFF.

In this sample, this clonotype turned up many times. The chain carries TRBV7-9 and TRBJ2-3; 8 bases match TRBD2. The germline gives CDR1 SEHNR, CDR2 FQNEAQ (reference sequence). This CDR3 has 13 amino acids. After removal of 11 bases from V and 6 bases from J, the junction contained 10 bases not matched to a gene. The CDR3 spells CAGSAGGRDTQYF. The CDR3 DNA reads as TGTGCCGGGAGCGCGGGAGGCCGGGATACGCAGTATTTT.

The chain links TRBV7-2 to TRBJ1-3; D gene unclear. This CDR3 region has 13 residues. From germline, CDR1 is SGHTA and CDR2 FQGNSA. Trimming took off 3 bases at V and 7 bases at J, with 10 bases between the two ends. CDR3 sequence: CASSLGRENTIYF. The CDR3 nucleotides are TGTGCCAGCAGCTTGGGGAGGGAGAACACCATATATTTT.

The chain uses TRBV10-3 and TRBJ2-5, with 11 nucleotides matching TRBD1. This CDR3 is 15 amino acids long. Germline CDR1 ENHRY, CDR2 SYGVKD. The V segment lost 5 bases and the J segment 2 bases; nucleotides outside the gene matches: 4. The CDR3 coding sequence is TGTGCCATCAGTTCCGGGACAGGGGGACAAGAGACCCAGTACTTC. This gives the protein CAISSGTGGQETQYF.

This clonotype came up a few times. The CDR3 is CASREVSGANVLTF. The CDR3 DNA sequence: TGCGCCAGCAGAGAGGTTTCTGGGGCCAACGTCCTGACTTTC. This chain joins TRBV5-1 and TRBJ2-6; D gene uncertain. CDR1 SGHRS and CDR2 YFSETQ come from the germline V gene. The V end lost 5 bases, the J end lost 1 base, and 7 bases lay between the germline ends. CDR3 length: 14 amino acids.

This clonotype was seen at least ten times. The chain joins TRBV7-9 to TRBJ2-2; D is undetermined. V gave up 0 bases and J gave up 6 bases, with 8 bases separating them. There are 14 residues in the CDR3. Looked up from germline, CDR1 is SEHNR and CDR2 is FQNEAQ (reference sequence). The CDR3 region is CASSLAGVSGELFF. CDR3 bases: TGTGCCAGCAGCTTAGCTGGGGTTTCCGGGGAGCTGTTTTTT.

The chain carries TRBV5-6 and TRBJ2-7; 11 bases line up with TRBD1. Looked up from germline, CDR1 is SGHDT and CDR2 is YYEEEE. V lost 0 bases, J lost 4 bases, and 6 bases stayed unmatched. This CDR3 spans 16 amino acids. CDR3 protein: CASSLAGTGGLYEQYF. The CDR3 DNA follows: TGTGCCAGCAGCTTGGCCGGGACAGGGGGTCTTTACGAGCAGTACTTC.

This rearrangement joins TRBV20-1 to TRBJ1-5; D perhaps matches TRBD1 (5 bases). CDR1 and CDR2 (germline): DFQATT, SNEGSKA (reference sequence). The CDR3 totals 14 residues. V lost 5 bases and J 11 bases, leaving 22 bases between the germline ends. The chain's CDR3 is CSALFQGEGRSQHF. The DNA for the CDR3 is TGCAGTGCTCTTTTTCAGGGAGAGGGTAGGTCCCAGCATTTT.

This clonotype showed up just a few times. The chain recombines TRBV10-3 with TRBJ2-3, with D hard to call. The CDR3 runs 15 residues. In germline, CDR1 is ENHRY, CDR2 SYGVKD. Trimming stripped 2 bases from V and 2 bases from J, with 11 bases between. Here the CDR3 DNA reads TGTGCCATCAGTGAGGGTGGGGATGTCACAGATACGCAGTATTTT. It is translated as CAISEGGDVTDTQYF.